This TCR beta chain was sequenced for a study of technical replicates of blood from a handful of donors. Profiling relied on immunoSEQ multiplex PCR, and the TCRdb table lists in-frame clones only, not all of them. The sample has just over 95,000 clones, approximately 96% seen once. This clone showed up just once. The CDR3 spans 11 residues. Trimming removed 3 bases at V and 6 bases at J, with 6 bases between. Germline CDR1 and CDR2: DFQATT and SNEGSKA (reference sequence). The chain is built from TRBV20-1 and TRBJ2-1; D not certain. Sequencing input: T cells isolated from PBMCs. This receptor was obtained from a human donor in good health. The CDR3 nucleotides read TGCAGTGCTAGGGCCATCAATGAGCAGTTCTTC. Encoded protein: CSARAINEQFF.